This entry lists 17 T cell receptor beta chains sequenced from one sample in a study of CD8 T cells in ankylosing spondylitis. These TCRs' antigens remain unknown. General study points: Among TCR beta sequences, a motif of under 10 highly homologous variants appeared characteristic of ankylosing spondylitis blood.

TCRdb processed the 5' RACE reads anew with MiXCR; each CDR3 protein has one entry. The sample has under 950,000 distinct CDR3 sequences; roughly 19% are singletons. The sample taken for sequencing was blood, either unsorted or a sorted T cell fraction (not recorded which). The receptors were sampled from a male donor with ankylosing spondylitis.

Only a few counts were recorded for this clonotype. DNA of the CDR3: TGTGCCAGCAGCTTAGCGTTCACTTTGAACACTGAAGCTTTCTTT. Its protein is CASSLAFTLNTEAFF. The J gene is TRBJ1-1, the V gene TRBV7-2; no firm D call. CDR1 is SGHTA and CDR2 is FQGNSA in the germline V gene. The CDR3 contains 15 residues. The V end was cut by 0 bases, the J end by 0 bases, with 8 bases between.

Of note for this clonotype: This may arise from a read error, as a much more abundant clone is one base away. The rearrangement uses TRBV5-1 and TRBJ2-2; 9 positions agree with TRBD2. Per germline, CDR1 SGHRS and CDR2 YFSETQ. There are 16 residues in the CDR3. The CDR3 nucleotides read TGCGCCAGCAGCTTGGCACTAGCGGGTAACACCGGGGGGCTGTTTTTT. Amino acids: CASSLALAGNTGGLFF.

There are a few counts of this clonotype. The V and J genes are TRBV10-2 and TRBJ2-7; 8 nucleotides line up with TRBD2. The trim removed 3 bases at V and 3 bases at J, leaving 4 bases unmatched. Germline V gives CDR1 WSHSY, CDR2 SAAADI. The CDR3 consists of 14 residues. The CDR3 DNA is TGCGCCAGCAGTGAACAGCGGGGGTACTACGAGCAGTACTTC. It is translated as CASSEQRGYYEQYF.

This clonotype was counted a few times. The V gene is TRBV4-2, the J gene TRBJ2-3; D may correspond to TRBD1 or TRBD2 (5 bases each). Germline loops: CDR1 LGHNA, CDR2 YNFKEQ. With 5 bases removed from V and 6 bases from J, the gap between germline ends came to 12 bases. CDR3 size: 13 residues. The DNA of the CDR3 is TGTGCCAGCAGCGTCCTTGGGGGTGATACGCAGTATTTT. Amino acid sequence: CASSVLGGDTQYF.

The sample holds a few counts of this clonotype. CDR3 region: CASSPSVTLQETQYF. The DNA of the CDR3 is TGCGCCAGCAGCCCTTCGGTGACTCTCCAAGAGACCCAGTACTTC. The V call is TRBV4-3, the J call TRBJ2-5; D unclear. Between the trimmed V and J ends, which lost 4 bases and 1 base, there was a span of 13 bases. Germline V gives CDR1 LGHNA, CDR2 YSLEER. CDR3 length: 15 amino acids.

The chain couples TRBV12-3 or TRBV12-4 to TRBJ1-5, with D unclear. V dropped 2 bases and J dropped 0 bases, with 8 bases sitting between them. This CDR3 region has 15 residues. The CDR3 spells CASSLTENSNQPQHF. In DNA, the CDR3 is TGTGCCAGCAGTTTAACAGAGAATAGCAATCAGCCCCAGCATTTT.

The V call is TRBV11-2, the J call TRBJ2-2; the match to TRBD1 covers 8 bases. The CDR3 extends over 16 amino acids. The germline CDR1 and CDR2 sequences are SGHAT and FQNNGV. Trimming cost V 1 base and J 1 base; bases outside gene matches: 2. The CDR3 protein is CASSLGTGLNTGELFF. As DNA, the CDR3 is TGTGCCAGCAGCTTAGGGACAGGGCTGAACACCGGGGAGCTGTTTTTT.

This clonotype was found many times. This sequence joins TRBV29-1 and TRBJ2-7; the D call may be TRBD1 or TRBD2 (6 bases each). The CDR3 has 16 residues. Germline-derived CDR1 and CDR2 are SQVTM and ANQGSEA. V was pared by 5 bases and J by 0 bases, with 20 bases between. The CDR3, as DNA: TGCAGCGTTTTGGGGGGCCCCGAAGGAAGCTCCTACGAGCAGTACTTC. Translated, it gives CSVLGGPEGSSYEQYF.

This clonotype was found a few times. The chain couples TRBV28 to TRBJ2-7; 8 positions match TRBD1. The trim removed 8 bases at V and 1 base at J, leaving 16 bases unmatched. CDR3 length equals 17 residues. The V gene's germline CDR1 is MDHEN and CDR2 SYDVKM. The CDR3 sequence is CASLESIGTGTSYEQYF. In DNA, the CDR3 is TGTGCCAGCTTGGAGTCGATCGGGACAGGCACATCCTACGAGCAGTACTTC.

The chain links TRBV12-3 or TRBV12-4 to TRBJ1-1, with TRBD1 as a possible D gene (5 bases). The CDR3 is made up of 17 amino acids. V was clipped by 3 bases and J by 5 bases, with 22 bases between them. The CDR3 is CASSFEIQELGLTEAFF. For the CDR3, the DNA is TGTGCCAGCAGTTTCGAGATACAGGAATTGGGCCTAACTGAAGCTTTCTTT.

This clonotype turned up a few times. The V call is TRBV29-1, the J call TRBJ2-3; tentative D call: TRBD1 (5 bases). Between the trimmed V and J ends, which lost 0 bases and 5 bases, there was a span of 24 bases. Germline V gives CDR1 SQVTM, CDR2 ANQGSEA. The CDR3 loop spans 18 amino acids. CDR3: CSVEDPHRLDRRRDTQYF. The CDR3 region has the DNA TGCAGCGTTGAAGATCCACATCGCCTTGACAGAAGAAGAGATACGCAGTATTTT.

The V call is TRBV7-2, the J call TRBJ2-3; 12 positions match TRBD2. The V and J ends lost 5 bases and 9 bases, in that order; junction bases with no gene match: 6. The CDR3 has 14 amino acids. Germline CDR1 reads SGHTA; CDR2 reads FQGNSA. In DNA form, the CDR3 reads TGTGCCAGCAGCCCCCTAGCGGGAGGGGGAACGCAGTATTTT. Amino acids: CASSPLAGGGTQYF.

The chain couples TRBV5-1 to TRBJ2-1, with 7 positions matching TRBD2. J gave up 8 bases and V 0 bases, and 8 bases lay outside the gene matches. Germline assignment: CDR1 SGHRS and CDR2 YFSETQ. The CDR3 length is 15 residues. DNA for the CDR3: TGCGCCAGCAGCTTGGGCGGGAGTACATTTGATGAGCAGTTCTTC. Its translation: CASSLGGSTFDEQFF. Variable domain in full (rest from reference TRBV5-1 and TRBJ2-1): KAGVTQTPRYLIKTRGQQVTLSCSPISGHRSVSWYQQTPGQGLQFLFEYFSETQRNKGNFPGRFSGRQFSNSRSEMNVSTLELGDSALYLCASSLGGSTFDEQFFGPGTRLTVL.

This clonotype appeared a few times. The rearrangement uses TRBV5-6 and TRBJ2-5; D might be TRBD1 or TRBD2, each matching 5 bases. The germline CDR1 and CDR2 sequences are SGHDT and YYEEEE. The CDR3 has 14 residues. V gave up 4 bases and J gave up 7 bases, with 17 bases separating them. CDR3 region: CASSLGRGVRTQYF. The CDR3 bases are TGTGCCAGCAGCCTAGGTCGAGGGGTACGGACCCAGTACTTC. The complete variable domain, with remaining parts taken from reference TRBV5-6 and TRBJ2-5, reads DAGVTQSPTHLIKTRGQQVTLRCSPKSGHDTVSWYQQALGQGPQFIFQYYEEEERQRGNFPDRFSGHQFPNYSSELNVNALLLGDSALYLCASSLGRGVRTQYFGPGTRLLVL.

V and J are TRBV7-9 and TRBJ1-1, with 8 bases matching TRBD1. The ends lost 5 bases at V and 0 bases at J; junction bases unmatched: 5. There are 15 residues in the CDR3. The germline V gene encodes CDR1 SEHNR and CDR2 FQNEAQ (reference sequence). The CDR3 loop reads CASSARQGLNTEAFF. The CDR3 nucleotides read TGTGCCAGCAGCGCCAGACAGGGGTTGAACACTGAAGCTTTCTTT.

This sequence joins TRBV29-1 and TRBJ1-3; 10 positions match TRBD1. The CDR3 is 14 amino acids. Germline CDR1 SQVTM, CDR2 ANQGSEA. The V and J ends lost 6 bases and 3 bases, in that order; junction bases with no gene match: 5. CDR3 region: CSVGTGVNGNTIYF. CDR3 in DNA: TGCAGCGTGGGGACAGGGGTTAATGGAAACACCATATATTTT.

The J gene is TRBJ2-7, the V gene TRBV12-3 or TRBV12-4; 10 bases fit TRBD1. Trimming cost V 4 bases and J 5 bases; bases outside gene matches: 8. The CDR3 contains 15 residues. CDR3 in DNA: TGTGCCAGCAGTTCATCGGGACAGGGGCTACACGAGCAGTACTTC. It specifies CASSSSGQGLHEQYF.